This T cell receptor beta chain appears in the sequencing data of a study of T cells in localized non-small cell lung cancer. General observations from the study: Detection in adjacent lung was observed for a median about 50 of the top 100 tumor clones. It was uninvolved adjacent lung that showed the highest T cell clonality, exceeding tumor. Sequencing covered just one tumor region, so heterogeneity cannot be ruled out.

Trimming at V came to 5 bases and at J to 3 bases, leaving 4 bases not matched to a gene. This CDR3 is built from 14 residues. CDR1 and CDR2 from the germline V gene are SGHTA and FQGTGA. Sequencing was performed with immunoSEQ multiplex PCR; in TCRdb, only in-frame clones are kept and a portion is missing. The table has more than 35,000 clones, around nine tenths seen once; the top ten hold approximately 6.5%. In this sample, this clone turned up a few times. Its specificity is unknown. The starting material was peripheral blood, obtained before any cancer treatment. The chain links TRBV7-3 to TRBJ1-3, with TRBD1 matching over 7 bases. The source of this sequence is a female donor at least 60 years old with stage I lung adenocarcinoma. For the CDR3, the DNA is TGTGCCAGCAGCCCCACAGGGGATGGAAACACCATATATTTT. Amino acids: CASSPTGDGNTIYF.